These 14 T cell receptor beta chains were sequenced from one sample in a study of chemoradiotherapy in HPV16-positive cancers. TCRdb keeps only in-frame clones here, not all; method: immunoSEQ multiplex PCR. Here the sample spans 7,500 to 8,000 clones, around 77% being singletons. The sample was gathered from a patient who underwent chemoradiotherapy. The receptors stem from a human donor with HPV-associated anogenital cancer.

This clone was picked up a small number of times. The rearrangement uses TRBV29-1 and TRBJ2-1; D unclear. Germline CDR1 is SQVTM and CDR2 is ANQGSEA. This CDR3 spans 10 amino acids. V lost 5 bases and J lost 9, with 8 bases in between. This CDR3 reads CSVKWVEQFF. The CDR3 coding sequence is TGCAGCGTTAAGTGGGTTGAGCAGTTCTTC.

The J gene is TRBJ1-1, the V gene TRBV4-2; D is ambiguous. This CDR3 has 15 amino acids. Per the germline V gene, CDR1 is LGHNA and CDR2 is YNFKEQ. V lost 4 bases, J lost 1 base, and 13 bases lay in between. The CDR3 DNA sequence: TGTGCCAGCAGCCTCTTCAGGTCCCGGAACACTGAAGCTTTCTTT. Encoded protein: CASSLFRSRNTEAFF.

This sequence joins TRBV28 and TRBJ2-3, with no clear D. Trimming pared 1 base from V and 1 base from J, leaving 9 bases between. Germline-derived CDR1 and CDR2 are MDHEN and SYDVKM. The CDR3 covers 15 residues. The CDR3 here is CASSLFGLGTDTQYF. CDR3 nucleotide sequence: TGTGCCAGCAGTTTATTTGGGCTGGGCACAGATACGCAGTATTTT. Full variable domain (outside the CDR3, taken from reference TRBV28 and TRBJ2-3): DVKVTQSSRYLVKRTGEKVFLECVQDMDHENMFWYRQDPGLGLRLIYFSYDVKMKEKGDIPEGYSVSREKKERFSLILESASTNQTSMYLCASSLFGLGTDTQYFGPGTRLTVL.

The genes are TRBV5-5 and TRBJ1-1; D gene unclear. The V gene's germline CDR1 is SGHKS and CDR2 YYEKEE (reference sequence). The CDR3 is 14 residues long. Deletions cut 3 bases from V and 3 bases from J, with 12 bases between. The chain's CDR3 is CASSWERDDTEAFF. For the CDR3, the DNA is TGTGCCAGCAGCTGGGAAAGAGACGACACTGAAGCTTTCTTT.

In its sample, this clone was seen once. The chain links TRBV6-5 to TRBJ1-1; unclear D gene. The ends were cut back, 5 bases at V and 1 base at J, with 14 bases in the middle. Looked up from germline, CDR1 is MNHEY and CDR2 is SVGAGI. This CDR3 is built from 15 residues. The chain's CDR3 is CASSHPTQKNTEAFF. In DNA form, the CDR3 reads TGTGCCAGCAGTCATCCGACACAGAAGAACACTGAAGCTTTCTTT.

The chain is built from TRBV23-1 and TRBJ2-7, with no clear D. TRBV23-1 is known as an ORF, though its function is uncertain. CDR3 length: 12 amino acids. Trimming took off 9 bases at V and 3 bases at J, with 12 bases between the two ends. Here the CDR3 reads CARPGRFYEQYF. The CDR3 DNA reads as TGCGCCAGGCCTGGACGGTTCTACGAGCAGTACTTC.

A few counts support this clone. This sequence joins TRBV11-3 and TRBJ2-3, with TRBD2 as a possible D gene (5 bases). V was cut by 3 bases and J by 2 bases, with 9 bases left in between. The CDR3 consists of 14 residues. Germline lookup yields CDR1 SGHNT and CDR2 YENEEA. The CDR3 loop reads CASSFEGTTDTQYF. CDR3 DNA sequence: TGTGCCAGCAGCTTTGAGGGAACCACAGATACGCAGTATTTT.

The chain joins TRBV27 to TRBJ1-2; D gene uncertain. CDR3 size: 15 residues. The V end was cut by 3 bases, the J end by 7 bases, with 18 bases between. Germline V CDR1 and CDR2: MNHEY, SMNVEV (reference sequence). CDR3 sequence reads: CASSFTPSLEGGYTF. The CDR3 nucleotides read TGTGCCAGCAGTTTTACCCCGTCATTAGAGGGTGGCTACACCTTC.

The chain employs TRBV9 and TRBJ2-1, with a possible D match to TRBD2 (5 bases). Germline V lookup: CDR1 SGDLS, CDR2 YYNGEE. This CDR3 is built from 16 residues. Between the trimmed V and J ends, which lost 0 bases and 3 bases, there was a span of 13 bases. The CDR3 DNA follows: TGTGCCAGCAGCGTAGAGGGTGGACTCTACTACAATGAGCAGTTCTTC. Encoded protein: CASSVEGGLYYNEQFF.

The chain combines TRBV29-1 with TRBJ2-3, with TRBD1 as a possible D gene (6 bases). Germline V CDR1 and CDR2: SQVTM, ANQGSEA. The CDR3 covers 16 residues. Deletions cut 0 bases from V and 1 base from J, with 14 bases between. The CDR3 DNA is TGCAGCGTTGAAGACCCCGGGAAGGGGGGCACAGATACGCAGTATTTT. Its translation: CSVEDPGKGGTDTQYF.

This clone was detected only a few times. CDR3 loop: CASSLFSNQPQHF. In DNA form, the CDR3 reads TGTGCCAGCAGCTTATTTAGCAATCAGCCCCAGCATTTT. The chain links TRBV11-2 to TRBJ1-5; D not certain. The V gene lost 2 bases and the J gene lost 0 bases, with 2 bases spanning the gap. CDR3 length equals 13 residues. Germline V gives CDR1 SGHAT, CDR2 FQNNGV.

The chain carries TRBV18 and TRBJ2-7, with a weak D call TRBD2 (5 bases). Deletions cut 3 bases from V and 0 bases from J, with 9 bases between. Germline CDR1 KGHSH, CDR2 LQKENI. The length of the CDR3 is 14 residues. The DNA of the CDR3 is TGTGCCAGCTCACCGCAAGGAGGCTCCTACGAGCAGTACTTC. Translation gives CASSPQGGSYEQYF. The full variable domain, with the rest looked up from reference TRBV18 and TRBJ2-7, is NAGVMQNPRHLVRRRGQEARLRCSPMKGHSHVYWYRQLPEEGLKFMVYLQKENIIDESGMPKERFSAEFPKEGPSILRIQQVVRGDSAAYFCASSPQGGSYEQYFGPGTRLTVT.

This clone was observed once. V usage is TRBV10-3 and J usage is TRBJ2-3, with TRBD2 matching 11 bases. Germline V gene lookup returns CDR1 ENHRY and CDR2 SYGVKD. The CDR3 is 17 residues long. The V segment lost 0 bases and the J segment 5 bases; nucleotides outside the gene matches: 7. CDR3 sequence: CAISESGLAVGLDTQYF. The CDR3 bases are TGTGCCATCAGTGAGTCGGGACTAGCGGTGGGTTTAGATACGCAGTATTTT.

This clone occurred once. The chain is built from TRBV7-9 and TRBJ2-3; the D gene is possibly TRBD2 (5 bases). CDR1 is SEHNR and CDR2 is FQNEAQ in the germline V gene (reference sequence). CDR3 size: 14 residues. V gave up 1 base and J gave up 2 bases, with 7 bases separating them. The CDR3 sequence: CASSLETTTDTQYF. CDR3 DNA sequence: TGTGCCAGCAGCTTAGAGACTACCACAGATACGCAGTATTTT.